This T cell receptor beta chain appears in the sequencing data of a study of response to subunit inactivated influenza vaccine (dated 2018 in TCRdb). As for the study more broadly: Deep quantitative T cell receptor repertoire profiling was used in the study to track responses to a trivalent subunit inactivated influenza vaccine. Here is what the overall study found, with its caveats: The authors suggested that each seasonal influenza vaccination may recruit only a limited number of new T cells.

The library was prepared using RT-PCR. For sequencing, an Illumina HiSeq 2500 was employed. The public reads were run again by TCRdb, first through fastp at Q25 and then through MiXCR, and only productive beta chains were kept. CDR3 protein sequences are deduplicated, and each keeps its most common genes and DNA. The sample table holds about 150,000 distinct CDR3 sequences, of which around 11% were seen once. 35% to 40% of the sample belongs to the ten largest clones. This clonotype has a count of ten or more. What antigen it recognizes has not been identified. No base quality information exists; no much larger clone differs at one position. This sequence originates from a man aged 45 to 75 who received an inactivated influenza vaccine. Donor details come from another sample of the same person, matched by shared clones. Sample: CD8+ T cells sorted from PBMCs, taken roughly 24 months after vaccination.

The CDR3 protein sequence reads: CASSVGSTGELFF. The bases read TGTGCCAGCAGCGTAGGGTCCACCGGGGAGCTGTTTTTT. The chain was built from TRBV9 and TRBJ2-2, with the identity of the D gene unclear. Looking up the germline V gene yields CDR1 SGDLS and CDR2 YYNGEE. The CDR3 spans 13 residues, from the cysteine through the phenylalanine. Only CDR3 DNA is held: 39 bases, read in frame from base 1. V and J lose 0 bases and 4 bases, and a span of 4 bases separates them.